These 25 T cell receptor beta chains were sequenced from one sample in a study of cytomegalovirus exposure and HLA in healthy donors. 60 Vbeta and 13 Jbeta primers were used in PCR. TCRdb's copy holds only in-frame clones and misses some; the assay was immunoSEQ multiplex PCR. The table shows some 250,000 clones, with 82% occurring only once. Specimen: PBMCs. The origin of the receptors is a woman between 35 and 50 years old in good health and CMV-seropositive.

The V call is TRBV30, the J call TRBJ1-1; D gene ambiguous. V was cut by 3 bases and J by 1 base, with 9 bases left in between. This CDR3 is built from 13 residues. CDR1 and CDR2 (germline): GTSNPN, SVGIG (reference sequence). This chain's CDR3 is CAWSVGKNTEAFF. CDR3 bases: TGTGCCTGGAGCGTGGGCAAGAACACTGAAGCTTTCTTT.

V usage is TRBV9 and J usage is TRBJ1-2, with a weak D call TRBD1 (6 bases). The CDR3 length is 17 residues. The V end lost 0 bases, the J end lost 1 base, and 16 bases lay between the germline ends. Germline V lookup: CDR1 SGDLS, CDR2 YYNGEE. The CDR3 nucleotides are TGTGCCAGCAGCGTAGCGCCCACAGGGAAAATTAACTATGGCTACACCTTC. Its protein is CASSVAPTGKINYGYTF.

This sequence joins TRBV12-5 and TRBJ2-5, with TRBD2 as a possible D gene (5 bases). CDR1 and CDR2 from the germline V gene are LGHNT and FRNRAP. The CDR3 spans 16 residues. V shed 4 bases and J shed 2 bases, with 17 bases lying between them. In DNA form, the CDR3 reads TGTGCTAGTGGTTCCGGAGGACTCCCGATACAAGAGACCCAGTACTTC. It yields the protein CASGSGGLPIQETQYF.

The chain couples TRBV4-3 to TRBJ1-5; 8 bases are a match to TRBD1. The CDR3 has 15 amino acids. J was trimmed by 3 bases and V by 3 bases; bases with no gene match: 4. In germline, CDR1 is LGHNA, CDR2 YSLEER. CDR3 sequence: CASSQGTGLNQPQHF. CDR3 in DNA: TGCGCCAGCAGCCAGGGGACAGGACTCAATCAGCCCCAGCATTTT.

The chain is built from TRBV6-6 and TRBJ2-7; 9 bases match TRBD1. J was trimmed by 6 bases and V by 5 bases; bases with no gene match: 5. This CDR3 contains 13 residues. Per the germline V gene, CDR1 is MNHNY and CDR2 is SVGAGI (reference sequence). CDR3 region: CASSPGQGREQYF. The CDR3 DNA reads TGTGCCAGCAGTCCCGGACAGGGGCGCGAGCAGTACTTC.

The rearrangement uses TRBV5-6 and TRBJ1-5; possible D gene TRBD1, 5 bases. The V end was cut by 4 bases, the J end by 4 bases, with 18 bases between. The CDR3 spans 16 residues. Germline assignment: CDR1 SGHDT and CDR2 YYEEEE. The CDR3 coding sequence is TGTGCCAGCAGCCAGGGCCCTACCTGGTTGAATCAGCCCCAGCATTTT. It translates to CASSQGPTWLNQPQHF.

This chain links TRBV9 with TRBJ1-2; TRBD1 matches at 9 bases. Germline assignment: CDR1 SGDLS and CDR2 YYNGEE. The CDR3 has 14 amino acids. Trimming at V came to 0 bases and at J to 8 bases, leaving 5 bases not matched to a gene. The CDR3 protein is CASSVVTGGKGYTF. CDR3 bases: TGTGCCAGCAGCGTAGTTACAGGGGGCAAAGGCTACACCTTC. The variable domain in full, completed from reference TRBV9 and TRBJ1-2, reads DSGVTQTPKHLITATGQRVTLRCSPRSGDLSVYWYQQSLDQGLQFLIQYYNGEERAKGNILERFSAQQFPDLHSELNLSSLELGDSALYFCASSVVTGGKGYTFGSGTRLTVV.

The rearrangement links TRBV25-1 to TRBJ2-7; D call uncertain. The germline V gene has CDR1 MGHDK and CDR2 SYGVNS. This CDR3 spans 15 amino acids. V lost 3 bases and J 0 bases, leaving 12 bases between the germline ends. Here the CDR3 reads CASSEPRPGSYEQYF. The CDR3 nucleotides read TGTGCCAGCAGTGAGCCTCGACCGGGCTCCTACGAGCAGTACTTC.

The chain employs TRBV4-1 and TRBJ2-3; 9 bases agree with TRBD2. V shed 2 bases and J 4 bases; nucleotides not matched to a gene: 7. Germline CDR1 is MGHRA and CDR2 is YSYEKL. The CDR3 is 16 residues long. DNA for the CDR3: TGCGCCAGCAGCCAATATAGCGGGAGTAGCGCAGATACGCAGTATTTT. The encoded protein is CASSQYSGSSADTQYF.

The chain recombines TRBV10-2 with TRBJ2-5; 14 bases agree with TRBD2. CDR3 length equals 13 residues. V was pared by 8 bases and J by 13 bases, with 9 bases of the junction left unmatched. Looked up from germline, CDR1 is WSHSY and CDR2 is SAAADI. CDR3 loop: CASLGTSGSILYF. CDR3 bases: TGCGCCAGCTTGGGGACTAGCGGGAGTATTCTGTACTTC.

The chain employs TRBV5-1 and TRBJ1-5, with TRBD1 matching 9 bases. From germline, CDR1 is SGHRS and CDR2 YFSETQ. The V segment lost 4 bases and the J segment 5 bases; nucleotides outside the gene matches: 7. The CDR3 is 15 residues long. CDR3 nucleotides: TGCGCCAGCAGCCTGGGGGACAGGGTTGATCAGCCCCAGCATTTT. This gives the protein CASSLGDRVDQPQHF.

The V and J genes are TRBV2 and TRBJ1-2; D remains unclear. Germline loops: CDR1 SNHLY, CDR2 FYNNEI. Trimming pared 4 bases from V and 6 bases from J, leaving 12 bases between. The CDR3 sequence is 13 residues long. The CDR3 reads CASSAISGDGYTF. The CDR3 nucleotides are TGTGCCAGCAGTGCGATCTCCGGGGATGGCTACACCTTC.

The chain combines TRBV6-5 with TRBJ1-5; D gene unclear. Germline assignment: CDR1 MNHEY and CDR2 SVGAGI. The CDR3 is 14 amino acids. Between the trimmed V and J ends, which lost 6 bases and 1 base, there was a span of 10 bases. The CDR3 region has the DNA TGTGCCAGCAGCCTAGGATCCAGCAATCAGCCCCAGCATTTT. As protein: CASSLGSSNQPQHF.

This chain links TRBV11-2 with TRBJ1-2; no definite D call. The CDR3 extends over 14 amino acids. Germline V gene sequence: CDR1 SGHAT, CDR2 FQNNGV. V was shortened by 0 bases and J by 8 bases, with 13 bases between the two germline ends. CDR3 region: CASSLERQARGYTF. The DNA of the CDR3 is TGTGCCAGCAGCTTAGAGAGGCAAGCGAGAGGCTACACCTTC.

This clone was recorded a few times. The V call is TRBV6-1, the J call TRBJ1-5, with D possibly matching TRBD1 (5 bases). With 7 bases removed from V and 3 bases from J, the gap between germline ends came to 16 bases. CDR1 and CDR2 (germline): MNHNS, SASEGT. The CDR3 spans 15 residues. The CDR3 reads CASNHGGRLNQPQHF. DNA of the CDR3: TGTGCCAGCAACCATGGGGGGAGACTCAATCAGCCCCAGCATTTT.

The chain combines TRBV11-3 with TRBJ2-1; 11 nucleotides line up with TRBD2. V dropped 1 base and J dropped 8; count of bases not matched to a gene: 10. Germline V gene sequence: CDR1 SGHNT, CDR2 YENEEA. The CDR3 runs to 17 residues. DNA of the CDR3: TGTGCCAGCAGCTTAGGCACTAGCGGGAGACCCCACGATGAGCAGTTCTTC. It yields the protein CASSLGTSGRPHDEQFF.

This chain connects TRBV10-2 to TRBJ1-1; D may be TRBD1 (6 bases). Germline-derived CDR1 and CDR2 are WSHSY and SAAADI. Trimming pared 1 base from V and 5 bases from J, leaving 11 bases between. CDR3 length: 14 residues. The CDR3 bases are TGCGCCAGCAGTGAGTTGGCAGGGACAACTGAAGCTTTCTTT. It translates to CASSELAGTTEAFF.

The CDR3 nucleotides are TGTGCCAGCAGCCCCTCTGCTAGTCTACCCTTCTCTGGGGCCAACGTCCTGACTTTC. Translation gives CASSPSASLPFSGANVLTF. The genes are TRBV9 and TRBJ2-6; D not certain. V shed 4 bases and J shed 0 bases, with 20 bases lying between them. The germline CDR1 and CDR2 sequences are SGDLS and YYNGEE. This CDR3 comprises 19 residues.

This rearrangement joins TRBV27 to TRBJ2-7; perhaps TRBD1 as D (5 bases). Germline lookup yields CDR1 MNHEY and CDR2 SMNVEV (reference sequence). The CDR3 is 12 amino acids. Trimming removed 4 bases at V and 7 bases at J, with 11 bases between. CDR3 in DNA: TGTGCCAGCAGTTACCTTGCAGGGGAGCAGTACTTC. It encodes CASSYLAGEQYF.

The V and J genes are TRBV5-6 and TRBJ2-7; 10 positions agree with TRBD1. Germline values: CDR1 SGHDT, CDR2 YYEEEE. The CDR3 is 15 amino acids. Unmatched junction bases numbered 7, after V lost 2 bases and J lost 5 bases. The DNA of the CDR3 is TGTGCCAGCAGCTTTAGGACAGGGGGGTTAGACGAGCAGTACTTC. Translation gives CASSFRTGGLDEQYF. The variable domain in full, completed from reference TRBV5-6 and TRBJ2-7, reads DAGVTQSPTHLIKTRGQQVTLRCSPKSGHDTVSWYQQALGQGPQFIFQYYEEEERQRGNFPDRFSGHQFPNYSSELNVNALLLGDSALYLCASSFRTGGLDEQYFGPGTRLTVT.

This clone was counted once. This rearrangement joins TRBV7-9 to TRBJ1-4; unclear D gene. The ends were cut back, 1 base at V and 6 bases at J, with 18 bases in the middle. The germline CDR1 and CDR2 sequences are SEHNR and FQNEAQ (reference sequence). CDR3 length: 17 amino acids. CDR3 loop: CASSLGFKRGSDEKLFF. CDR3 bases: TGTGCCAGCAGCTTAGGTTTCAAGAGAGGGAGTGATGAAAAACTGTTTTTT.

The chain combines TRBV2 with TRBJ1-5, with a possible D match to TRBD1 (5 bases). The CDR3 is 16 residues long. V lost 5 bases, J lost 4 bases, and 18 bases lay in between. Germline assignment: CDR1 SNHLY and CDR2 FYNNEI. CDR3 in amino acids: CASSPQGSLSNQPQHF. CDR3 nucleotides: TGTGCCAGCAGTCCTCAGGGATCGCTAAGTAATCAGCCCCAGCATTTT. Using reference TRBV2 and TRBJ1-5 for the parts outside the CDR3, the full variable domain is EPEVTQTPSHQVTQMGQEVILRCVPISNHLYFYWYRQILGQKVEFLVSFYNNEISEKSEIFDDQFSVERPDGSNFTLKIRSTKLEDSAMYFCASSPQGSLSNQPQHFGDGTRLSIL.

This clone has a handful of counts. The chain recombines TRBV11-2 with TRBJ1-1; D call uncertain. The CDR3 spans 14 residues. The ends were cut back, 5 bases at V and 1 base at J, with 11 bases in the middle. The germline gives CDR1 SGHAT, CDR2 FQNNGV. The CDR3 region is CASSPISGNTEAFF. The CDR3 coding sequence is TGTGCCAGCAGCCCCATCTCGGGGAACACTGAAGCTTTCTTT.

The CDR3, as DNA: TGTGCCACCCTTACAGGGGGCGTTGGAAACACCATATATTTT. Amino acid sequence: CATLTGGVGNTIYF. This rearrangement joins TRBV7-9 to TRBJ1-3, with 9 bases fitting TRBD1. V shed 10 bases, J shed 3 bases, and the junction held 7 bases outside the gene matches. The CDR3 contains 14 residues. Per germline, CDR1 SEHNR and CDR2 FQNEAQ (reference sequence).

There are a few counts of this clone. This chain links TRBV7-2 with TRBJ2-1, with TRBD2 matching over 10 bases. The CDR3 spans 15 residues. J lost 4 bases, V lost 5 bases, and 5 bases had no gene match. The germline CDR1 and CDR2 sequences are SGHTA and FQGNSA. The CDR3 here is CASSPTSGRYNEQFF. The CDR3 DNA sequence: TGTGCCAGCAGCCCGACTAGCGGGCGGTACAATGAGCAGTTCTTC.